These T cell receptor beta chains were read from a single sample in a study of shared clonotypes between healthy human individuals. Sequenced by immunoSEQ multiplex PCR; TCRdb stores in-frame clones only, minus some. This table has just under 350,000 clones, less than 85% appearing once. Sequencing was done on a sample of memory CD4+ T cells sorted from blood. The receptors originated from a man younger than 40 in good health. CDR3s include the opening cysteine and the closing phenylalanine or tryptophan. A D gene is named only where the DNA matches it firmly. Expanded clones are given a class, and other clones once, few, many or no size at all.

j_gene: TRBJ1-4
abundance: -
v_gene: TRBV7-2
d_gene: TRBD1
CDR3aa: CASSSGQGATNEKLFF
CDR3nt: TGTGCCAGCAGCTCGGGACAGGGGGCGACTAATGAAAAACTGTTTTTT

j_gene: TRBJ2-1
abundance: -
v_gene: TRBV7-3
d_gene: -
CDR3aa: CASSLTGGGYNEQFF
CDR3nt: TGTGCCAGCAGCTTAACCGGGGGCGGATACAATGAGCAGTTCTTC

j_gene: TRBJ2-1
abundance: once
v_gene: TRBV5-4
d_gene: -
CDR3aa: CASRSSQGGPNNEQFF
CDR3nt: TGTGCCAGCAGATCCTCTCAGGGAGGCCCTAACAATGAGCAGTTCTTC

j_gene: TRBJ1-2
abundance: -
v_gene: TRBV6-1
d_gene: -
CDR3aa: CASSEGPLGNYGYTF
CDR3nt: TGTGCCAGCAGTGAAGGGCCCCTAGGAAACTATGGCTACACCTTC

j_gene: TRBJ1-5
abundance: few
v_gene: TRBV27
d_gene: TRBD1
CDR3aa: CASSAVTGSLEPQHF
CDR3nt: TGTGCCAGCAGTGCCGTGACAGGGTCCCTAGAGCCCCAGCATTTT

j_gene: TRBJ2-7
abundance: -
v_gene: TRBV9
d_gene: TRBD2
CDR3aa: CASSISSGGPYEQYF
CDR3nt: TGTGCCAGCAGCATATCGAGCGGGGGCCCCTACGAGCAGTACTTC

j_gene: TRBJ1-1
abundance: -
v_gene: TRBV9
d_gene: TRBD1
CDR3aa: CASSPTGANTEAFF
CDR3nt: TGTGCCAGCAGCCCGACAGGGGCGAACACTGAAGCTTTCTTT

j_gene: TRBJ1-5
abundance: -
v_gene: TRBV19
d_gene: -
CDR3aa: CASSVLRSKYSNQPQHF
CDR3nt: TGTGCCAGTAGTGTTCTACGGTCAAAATATAGCAATCAGCCCCAGCATTTT

j_gene: TRBJ2-2
abundance: -
v_gene: TRBV4-3
d_gene: TRBD2
CDR3aa: CASRPSGVNTGELFF
CDR3nt: TGCGCCAGCAGACCTAGCGGAGTAAACACCGGGGAGCTGTTTTTT

j_gene: TRBJ2-3
abundance: -
v_gene: TRBV29-1
d_gene: -
CDR3aa: CSATWGDTQYF
CDR3nt: TGCAGCGCTACGTGGGGAGATACGCAGTATTTT

j_gene: TRBJ1-1
abundance: few
v_gene: TRBV7-9
d_gene: -
CDR3aa: CASSLGGTRHEAFF
CDR3nt: TGTGCCAGCAGCTTAGGTGGCACCCGCCATGAAGCTTTCTTT

j_gene: TRBJ1-4
abundance: -
v_gene: TRBV29-1
d_gene: TRBD1
CDR3aa: CSVEEGAGVGKLFF
CDR3nt: TGCAGCGTTGAGGAGGGGGCAGGCGTCGGAAAACTGTTTTTT

j_gene: TRBJ2-6
abundance: -
v_gene: TRBV18
d_gene: TRBD1
CDR3aa: CASSPGTGGSGANVLTF
CDR3nt: TGTGCCAGCTCACCAGGGACAGGCGGCTCTGGGGCCAACGTCCTGACTTTC

j_gene: TRBJ2-5
abundance: -
v_gene: TRBV6-1
d_gene: TRBD1
CDR3aa: CASNSDRGLKTQYF
CDR3nt: TGTGCCAGCAATTCCGACAGGGGGCTTAAGACCCAGTACTTC

j_gene: TRBJ2-3
abundance: -
v_gene: TRBV9
d_gene: TRBD1
CDR3aa: CASSVAPGGVSDTQYF
CDR3nt: TGTGCCAGCAGCGTAGCCCCAGGGGGAGTTTCGGATACGCAGTATTTT

j_gene: TRBJ1-2
abundance: -
v_gene: TRBV29-1
d_gene: TRBD1
CDR3aa: CSVGTGHGYGYTF
CDR3nt: TGCAGCGTTGGGACAGGGCATGGCTATGGCTACACCTTC

j_gene: TRBJ1-4
abundance: few
v_gene: TRBV19
d_gene: TRBD1
CDR3aa: CASTGRGLLATNEKLFF
CDR3nt: TGTGCCAGTACGGGCAGGGGGCTCCTCGCAACTAATGAAAAACTGTTTTTT

j_gene: TRBJ1-2
abundance: -
v_gene: TRBV28
d_gene: -
CDR3aa: CASSGWGGYTF
CDR3nt: TGTGCCAGCAGTGGTTGGGGGGGCTACACCTTC

j_gene: TRBJ2-7
abundance: -
v_gene: TRBV7-3
d_gene: -
CDR3aa: CASSPTPGSRYEQYF
CDR3nt: TGTGCCAGCAGCCCAACCCCCGGGTCCCGCTACGAGCAGTACTTC

j_gene: TRBJ2-7
abundance: -
v_gene: TRBV18
d_gene: TRBD2
CDR3aa: CASSRSSGRPSAYEQYF
CDR3nt: TGTGCCAGCTCACGATCTAGCGGGAGGCCTTCCGCCTACGAGCAGTACTTC

j_gene: TRBJ2-2
abundance: -
v_gene: TRBV6-5
d_gene: TRBD2
CDR3aa: CASSGWGLAGGELFF
CDR3nt: TGTGCCAGCAGTGGTTGGGGGCTAGCGGGCGGGGAGCTGTTTTTT

j_gene: TRBJ2-1
abundance: -
v_gene: TRBV29-1
d_gene: -
CDR3aa: CSVLNNEQFF
CDR3nt: TGCAGCGTACTTAACAATGAGCAGTTCTTC

j_gene: TRBJ2-7
abundance: -
v_gene: TRBV14
d_gene: TRBD2
CDR3aa: CASSQTGLAGQSYEQYF
CDR3nt: TGTGCCAGCAGCCAGACGGGACTAGCGGGACAGTCCTACGAGCAGTACTTC

j_gene: TRBJ2-5
abundance: -
v_gene: TRBV9
d_gene: -
CDR3aa: CASSVGRAGGAGGETQYF
CDR3nt: TGTGCCAGCAGCGTAGGACGAGCAGGGGGCGCGGGAGGAGAGACCCAGTACTTC

j_gene: TRBJ1-3
abundance: -
v_gene: TRBV9
d_gene: -
CDR3aa: CASSALLSGYGNTIYF
CDR3nt: TGTGCCAGCAGCGCCCTCCTTTCGGGGTACGGAAACACCATATATTTT

j_gene: TRBJ2-1
abundance: few
v_gene: TRBV5-3
d_gene: TRBD2
CDR3aa: CARSFREGPYNEQFF
CDR3nt: TGTGCCAGAAGCTTCCGGGAGGGCCCCTACAATGAGCAGTTCTTC

j_gene: TRBJ2-1
abundance: -
v_gene: TRBV10-3
d_gene: -
CDR3aa: CATTEGLGINEQFF
CDR3nt: TGTGCCACCACAGAGGGGTTAGGAATCAATGAGCAGTTCTTC

j_gene: TRBJ2-7
abundance: -
v_gene: TRBV29-1
d_gene: TRBD1
CDR3aa: CSVEFRTGVDEQYF
CDR3nt: TGCAGCGTTGAATTCAGGACAGGGGTCGACGAGCAGTACTTC

j_gene: TRBJ2-1
abundance: -
v_gene: TRBV5-1
d_gene: -
CDR3aa: CASSSTYRRHSYNEQFF
CDR3nt: TGCGCCAGCAGTTCCACCTACCGGCGACACTCCTACAATGAGCAGTTCTTC

j_gene: TRBJ1-5
abundance: -
v_gene: TRBV19
d_gene: -
CDR3aa: CASSIGVGGSNQPQHF
CDR3nt: TGTGCCAGTAGTATCGGGGTTGGGGGCAGCAATCAGCCCCAGCATTTT

j_gene: TRBJ2-5
abundance: -
v_gene: TRBV6-1
d_gene: -
CDR3aa: CASSESGSQTQYF
CDR3nt: TGTGCCAGCAGTGAATCGGGCTCCCAGACCCAGTACTTC

j_gene: TRBJ1-4
abundance: -
v_gene: TRBV11-2
d_gene: TRBD1
CDR3aa: CASSPRQGFNEKLFF
CDR3nt: TGTGCCAGCAGCCCTCGACAGGGTTTTAATGAAAAACTGTTTTTT

j_gene: TRBJ2-1
abundance: -
v_gene: TRBV7-6
d_gene: -
CDR3aa: CASRGEEGSGDEQFF
CDR3nt: TGTGCCAGCCGAGGAGAGGAGGGCTCGGGTGATGAGCAGTTCTTC

j_gene: TRBJ2-7
abundance: -
v_gene: TRBV6-1
d_gene: -
CDR3aa: CASRGRVVYEQYF
CDR3nt: TGTGCCAGCAGGGGCCGAGTAGTCTACGAGCAGTACTTC

j_gene: TRBJ1-2
abundance: -
v_gene: TRBV11-2
d_gene: -
CDR3aa: CASSLGPGGAYTF
CDR3nt: TGTGCCAGCAGCTTAGGGCCGGGAGGCGCTTACACCTTC

j_gene: TRBJ2-3
abundance: -
v_gene: TRBV4-1
d_gene: TRBD2
CDR3aa: CASSPFSSGSKDTQYF
CDR3nt: TGCGCCAGCAGCCCCTTCTCTAGCGGGAGCAAAGATACGCAGTATTTT

j_gene: TRBJ2-1
abundance: -
v_gene: TRBV9
d_gene: -
CDR3aa: CASSPILGEPGVEQFF
CDR3nt: TGTGCCAGCAGCCCGATTTTGGGGGAGCCAGGGGTTGAGCAGTTCTTC

j_gene: TRBJ1-5
abundance: few
v_gene: TRBV4-2
d_gene: -
CDR3aa: CASSQGERGYNQPQHF
CDR3nt: TGTGCCAGCAGCCAAGGGGAACGGGGGTACAATCAGCCCCAGCATTTT

j_gene: TRBJ1-2
abundance: few
v_gene: TRBV28
d_gene: -
CDR3aa: CASSLQGNYGYTF
CDR3nt: TGTGCCAGCAGTTTACAGGGGAACTATGGCTACACCTTC

j_gene: TRBJ2-5
abundance: -
v_gene: TRBV29-1
d_gene: TRBD1
CDR3aa: CSVGQGQVQETQYF
CDR3nt: TGCAGCGTCGGCCAGGGACAGGTACAAGAGACCCAGTACTTC

j_gene: TRBJ2-5
abundance: -
v_gene: TRBV12-2
d_gene: -
CDR3aa: CASRLLAGAPPQETQYF
CDR3nt: TGTGCAAGTCGCTTACTAGCGGGAGCGCCACCCCAAGAGACCCAGTACTTC

j_gene: TRBJ2-7
abundance: -
v_gene: TRBV18
d_gene: -
CDR3aa: CASSQGQFSYEQYF
CDR3nt: TGTGCCAGCTCGCAAGGACAGTTTTCCTACGAGCAGTACTTC

j_gene: TRBJ1-4
abundance: -
v_gene: TRBV5-6
d_gene: -
CDR3aa: CASGRHGDEKLFF
CDR3nt: TGTGCCAGCGGGAGACACGGGGATGAAAAACTGTTTTTT

j_gene: TRBJ2-7
abundance: -
v_gene: TRBV21-1
d_gene: -
CDR3aa: CASSKLREGAPYEQYF
CDR3nt: TGTGCCAGCAGCAAACTTAGAGAAGGGGCGCCCTACGAGCAGTACTTC

j_gene: TRBJ2-7
abundance: -
v_gene: TRBV10-3
d_gene: -
CDR3aa: CAINPGRGGSVEQYF
CDR3nt: TGTGCCATCAACCCGGGGCGGGGAGGCTCAGTCGAGCAGTACTTC

j_gene: TRBJ2-1
abundance: -
v_gene: TRBV18
d_gene: -
CDR3aa: CASSPRGSQGNNEQFF
CDR3nt: TGTGCCAGCTCACCAAGGGGCTCCCAGGGGAACAATGAGCAGTTCTTC

j_gene: TRBJ2-1
abundance: -
v_gene: TRBV6-1
d_gene: TRBD2
CDR3aa: CASRREGVNEQFF
CDR3nt: TGTGCCAGTAGGCGGGAGGGCGTAAATGAGCAGTTCTTC

j_gene: TRBJ1-4
abundance: -
v_gene: TRBV5-1
d_gene: TRBD1
CDR3aa: CASSGQGLTNEKLFF
CDR3nt: TGCGCCAGCAGTGGACAGGGCCTGACTAATGAAAAACTGTTTTTT

j_gene: TRBJ2-3
abundance: -
v_gene: TRBV28
d_gene: TRBD2
CDR3aa: CASTHQIAGGTDTQYF
CDR3nt: TGTGCCAGCACCCATCAGATAGCGGGGGGCACAGATACGCAGTATTTT

j_gene: TRBJ1-1
abundance: -
v_gene: TRBV5-4
d_gene: -
CDR3aa: CASSFGGPVNTEAFF
CDR3nt: TGTGCCAGCAGCTTCGGGGGCCCGGTGAACACTGAAGCTTTCTTT

j_gene: TRBJ2-2
abundance: -
v_gene: TRBV7-2
d_gene: TRBD1
CDR3aa: CASRQWDSNTGELFF
CDR3nt: TGTGCCAGCAGGCAGTGGGACAGCAACACCGGGGAGCTGTTTTTT

j_gene: TRBJ2-7
abundance: -
v_gene: TRBV28
d_gene: -
CDR3aa: CASSLPGVFGGSYEQYF
CDR3nt: TGTGCCAGCAGTTTACCTGGCGTTTTTGGGGGCTCCTACGAGCAGTACTTC

j_gene: TRBJ2-2
abundance: -
v_gene: TRBV9
d_gene: -
CDR3aa: CASSPHLVGGRTGELFF
CDR3nt: TGTGCCAGCAGCCCTCACTTGGTGGGGGGAAGAACCGGGGAGCTGTTTTTT